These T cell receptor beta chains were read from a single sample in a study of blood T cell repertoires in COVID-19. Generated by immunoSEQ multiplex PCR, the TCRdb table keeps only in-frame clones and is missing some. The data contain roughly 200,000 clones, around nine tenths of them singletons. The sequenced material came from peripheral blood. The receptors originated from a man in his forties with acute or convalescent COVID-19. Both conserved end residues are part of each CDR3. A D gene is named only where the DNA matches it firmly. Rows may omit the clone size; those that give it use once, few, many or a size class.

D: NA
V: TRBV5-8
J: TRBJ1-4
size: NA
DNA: TGTGCCAGCAGCTTGTTGAGGGAAAAACTGTTTTTT
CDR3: CASSLLREKLFF

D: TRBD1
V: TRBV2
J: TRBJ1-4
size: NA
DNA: TGTGCCAGCAGGATGGACAGGGTGGATGAAAAACTGTTTTTT
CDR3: CASRMDRVDEKLFF

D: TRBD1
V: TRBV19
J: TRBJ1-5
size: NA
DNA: TGTGCCAGTAGTATGACAGGGGGCAATCAGCCCCAGCATTTT
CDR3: CASSMTGGNQPQHF

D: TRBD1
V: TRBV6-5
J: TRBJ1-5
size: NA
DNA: TGTGCCACCTACTTAACCGGGACAGGCAATCAGCCCCAGCATTTT
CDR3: CATYLTGTGNQPQHF

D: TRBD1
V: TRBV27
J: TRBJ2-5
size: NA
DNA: TGTGCCAGCAGTTCCGGGACAGGGGGCGTAGAGACCCAGTACTTC
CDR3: CASSSGTGGVETQYF

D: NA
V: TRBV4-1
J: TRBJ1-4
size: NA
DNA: TGCGCCAGCAGCCCAGGGGTATGGGAAAAACTGTTTTTT
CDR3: CASSPGVWEKLFF

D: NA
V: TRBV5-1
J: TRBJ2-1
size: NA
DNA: TGCGCCAGCAGCTCGACATACAATGAGCAGTTCTTC
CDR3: CASSSTYNEQFF

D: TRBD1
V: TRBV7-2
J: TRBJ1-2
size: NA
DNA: TGTGCCAGCAGCTACCCCGGGGACAGAGGATATGGCTACACCTTC
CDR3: CASSYPGDRGYGYTF

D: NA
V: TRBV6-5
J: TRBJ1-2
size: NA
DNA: TGTGCCAGCAGTTACACGGACAGTTCCTATGGCTACACCTTC
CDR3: CASSYTDSSYGYTF

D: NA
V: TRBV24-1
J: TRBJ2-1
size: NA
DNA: TGTGCCACCAGTGTTGGGGGGAATGAGCAGTTCTTC
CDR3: CATSVGGNEQFF

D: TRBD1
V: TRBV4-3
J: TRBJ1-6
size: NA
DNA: TGCGCCAGCAGCCCGACAGGGGGCTCTCCCCTCCACTTT
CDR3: CASSPTGGSPLHF

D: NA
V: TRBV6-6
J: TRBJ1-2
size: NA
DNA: TGTGCCAGCAGTTTTCGCCGGGGAGGGGATGGCTACACCTTC
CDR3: CASSFRRGGDGYTF

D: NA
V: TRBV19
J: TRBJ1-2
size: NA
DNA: TGTGCCAGTAGTATAGGCAGGTCAGATGGCTACACCTTC
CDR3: CASSIGRSDGYTF

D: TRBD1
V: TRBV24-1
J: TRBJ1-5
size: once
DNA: TGTGCCACCAGTGATCCTGACAGGGGAAGCAATCAGCCCCAGCATTTT
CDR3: CATSDPDRGSNQPQHF

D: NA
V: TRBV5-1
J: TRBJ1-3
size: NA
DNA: TGCGCCAGCAGCTTGGGACAATCTGGAAACACCATATATTTT
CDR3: CASSLGQSGNTIYF

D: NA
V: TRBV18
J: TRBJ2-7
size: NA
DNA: TGTGCCAGCTCAGTCCTGCGCGAGCAGTACTTC
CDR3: CASSVLREQYF

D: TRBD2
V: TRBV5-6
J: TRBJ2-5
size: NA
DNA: TGTGCCAGCAGCTTGGCCGGGAGGGTCGAGACCCAGTACTTC
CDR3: CASSLAGRVETQYF

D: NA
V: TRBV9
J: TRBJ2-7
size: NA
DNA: TGTGCCAGCAGCGTAGGAGAGGGAGAGCAGTACTTC
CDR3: CASSVGEGEQYF

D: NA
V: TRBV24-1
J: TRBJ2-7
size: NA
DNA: TGTGCCACCAGTGATCCCAAGGGGCAGCAGTACTTC
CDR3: CATSDPKGQQYF

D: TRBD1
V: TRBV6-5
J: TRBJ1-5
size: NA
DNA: TGTGCCAGCAGCCAGGGGGTTATAGGGCCCCAGCATTTT
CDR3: CASSQGVIGPQHF

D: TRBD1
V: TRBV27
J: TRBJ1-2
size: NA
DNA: TGTGCCAGCAGTTTCCTCCCGGGACAGCTCTATGGCTACACCTTC
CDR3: CASSFLPGQLYGYTF

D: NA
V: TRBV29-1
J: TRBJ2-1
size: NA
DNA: TGCAGCGTTGATCGGGGAGCCAATGAGCAGTTCTTC
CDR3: CSVDRGANEQFF

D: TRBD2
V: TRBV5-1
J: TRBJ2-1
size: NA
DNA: TGCGCCAGCATCAGGACTAGCGGGGGGCTCTACAATGAGCAGTTCTTC
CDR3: CASIRTSGGLYNEQFF

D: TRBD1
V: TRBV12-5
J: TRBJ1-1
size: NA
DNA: TGTGCTAGTGGCCGACAGGGCACGAACACTGAAGCTTTCTTT
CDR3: CASGRQGTNTEAFF

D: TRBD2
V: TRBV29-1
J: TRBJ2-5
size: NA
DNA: TGCAGCGTTGGCTTCAGCGGGGATCTGGAGACCCAGTACTTC
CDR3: CSVGFSGDLETQYF

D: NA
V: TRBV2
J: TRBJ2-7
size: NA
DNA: TGTGCCAGCAGTGACCAGGACAGTACCTACGAGCAGTACTTC
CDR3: CASSDQDSTYEQYF

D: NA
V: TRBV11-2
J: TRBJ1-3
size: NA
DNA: TGTGCCAGCAGCTTAACGGGAAATGGAAACACCATATATTTT
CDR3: CASSLTGNGNTIYF

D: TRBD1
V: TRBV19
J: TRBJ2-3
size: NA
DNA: TGTGCCAGTAGCCTTGGACAGGGGTCAGATACGCAGTATTTT
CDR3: CASSLGQGSDTQYF

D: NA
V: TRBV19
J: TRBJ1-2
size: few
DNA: TGTGCCAGTGGCTCGGCGGGCCGAACTAACTATGGCTACACCTTC
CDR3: CASGSAGRTNYGYTF

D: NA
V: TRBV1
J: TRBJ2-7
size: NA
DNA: TGCACCAGCAGCCCCCGGGACAGAACCTACGAGCAGTACTTC
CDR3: CTSSPRDRTYEQYF

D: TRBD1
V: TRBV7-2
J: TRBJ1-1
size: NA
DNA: TGTGCCAGCAGCTTAAGAGGGGGCCTTGATGAAGCTTTCTTT
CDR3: CASSLRGGLDEAFF

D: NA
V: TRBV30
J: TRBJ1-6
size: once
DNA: TGTGCCTGGAGTGTAGGCAGGGGATATAATTCACCCCTCCACTTT
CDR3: CAWSVGRGYNSPLHF

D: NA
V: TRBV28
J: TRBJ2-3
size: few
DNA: TGTGCCAGCAGCCAGCGGAAGCCGGGCACAGATACGCAGTATTTT
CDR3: CASSQRKPGTDTQYF

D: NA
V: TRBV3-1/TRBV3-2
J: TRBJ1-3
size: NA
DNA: TGTGCCAGCAGCCAAAAATGGGGCTCACGCAACACCATATATTTT
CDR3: CASSQKWGSRNTIYF

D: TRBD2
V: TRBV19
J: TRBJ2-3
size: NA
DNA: TGTGCCAGTAGTATACCCCGGGACTACCCTGTCACAGATACGCAGTATTTT
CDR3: CASSIPRDYPVTDTQYF

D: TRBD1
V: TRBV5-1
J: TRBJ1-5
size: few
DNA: TGCGCCAGCAGTCTGGCAGGGGGAGTAAGCCAGCCCCAGCATTTT
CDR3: CASSLAGGVSQPQHF

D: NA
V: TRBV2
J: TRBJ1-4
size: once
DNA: TGTGCCGCCACGGGGTGGACTAATGAAAAACTGTTTTTT
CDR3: CAATGWTNEKLFF

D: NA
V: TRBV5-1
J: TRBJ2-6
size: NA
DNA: TGCGCCACCGGAGATACCTCTGGGGCCAACGTCCTGACTTTC
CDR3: CATGDTSGANVLTF

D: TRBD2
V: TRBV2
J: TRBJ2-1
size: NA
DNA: TGTGCCAGCAGTGAAGTTGCGGGGGGGTACAATGAGCAGTTCTTC
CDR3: CASSEVAGGYNEQFF

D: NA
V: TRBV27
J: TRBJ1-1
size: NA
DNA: TGTGCCAGCTTAGGGGGCACTGAAGCTTTCTTT
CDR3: CASLGGTEAFF

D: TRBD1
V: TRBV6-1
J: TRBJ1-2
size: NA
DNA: TGTGCCAGCAGTGAAGCGACAGGGATGTATGGCTACACCTTC
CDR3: CASSEATGMYGYTF

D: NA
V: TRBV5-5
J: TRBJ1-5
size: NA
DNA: TGTGCCAGCAGCTTGAGGGGTTTGGGTGACAATCAGCCCCAGCATTTT
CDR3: CASSLRGLGDNQPQHF

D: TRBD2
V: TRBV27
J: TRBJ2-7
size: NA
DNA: TGTGCCAGCCGGACTAGCGGTCCCTACGAGCAGTACTTC
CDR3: CASRTSGPYEQYF

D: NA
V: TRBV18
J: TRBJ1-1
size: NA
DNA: TGTGCCAGCTCACCGCTGCCAGAGAACACTGAAGCTTTCTTT
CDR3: CASSPLPENTEAFF

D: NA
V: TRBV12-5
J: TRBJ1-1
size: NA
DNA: TGTGCTAGTGGTTCCCCCCCCGTAAACACTGAAGCTTTCTTT
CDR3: CASGSPPVNTEAFF

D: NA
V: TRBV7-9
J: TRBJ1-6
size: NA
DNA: TGTGCCAGCAGCCGGGGGGATGGACCGGGCTATAATTCACCCCTCCACTTT
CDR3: CASSRGDGPGYNSPLHF

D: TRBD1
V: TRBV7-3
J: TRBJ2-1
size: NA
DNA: TGTGCCAGCAGCTTAACCTGGACAGGGTCCTACAATGAGCAGTTCTTC
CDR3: CASSLTWTGSYNEQFF

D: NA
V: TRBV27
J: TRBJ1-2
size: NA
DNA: TGTGCCAGCAGTTTATCGTTTCTAGGTACAGGAGATCTTTCTAACTATGGCTACACCTTC
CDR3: CASSLSFLGTGDLSNYGYTF

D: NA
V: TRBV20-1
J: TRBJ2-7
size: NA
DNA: TGCAGTGCTAGTGAGTCAGGCCGGGAGCAGTACTTC
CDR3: CSASESGREQYF

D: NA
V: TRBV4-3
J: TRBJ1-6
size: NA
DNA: TGCGCCAGCAGCCAAGGGCCCGGGGGGTCCTATAATTCACCCCTCCACTTT
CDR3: CASSQGPGGSYNSPLHF

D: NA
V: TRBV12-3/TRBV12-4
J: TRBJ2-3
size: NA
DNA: TGTGCCAGCAGCCAGGGGGATACGCAGTATTTT
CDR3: CASSQGDTQYF